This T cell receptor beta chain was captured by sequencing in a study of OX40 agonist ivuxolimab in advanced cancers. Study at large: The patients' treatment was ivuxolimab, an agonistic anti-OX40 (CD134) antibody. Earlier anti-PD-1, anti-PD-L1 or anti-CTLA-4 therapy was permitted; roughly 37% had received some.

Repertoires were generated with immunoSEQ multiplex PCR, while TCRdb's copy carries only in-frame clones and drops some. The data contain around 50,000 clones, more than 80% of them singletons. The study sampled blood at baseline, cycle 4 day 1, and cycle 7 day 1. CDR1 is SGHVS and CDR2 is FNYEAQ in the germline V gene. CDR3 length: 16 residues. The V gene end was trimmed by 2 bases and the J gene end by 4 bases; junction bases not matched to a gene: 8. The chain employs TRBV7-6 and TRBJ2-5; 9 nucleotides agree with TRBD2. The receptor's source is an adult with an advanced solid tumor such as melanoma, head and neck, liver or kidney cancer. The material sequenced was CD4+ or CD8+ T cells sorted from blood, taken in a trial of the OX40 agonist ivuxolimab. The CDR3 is CASSLLPAGGVETQYF. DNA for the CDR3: TGTGCCAGCAGCTTACTCCCAGCGGGGGGAGTAGAGACCCAGTACTTC.